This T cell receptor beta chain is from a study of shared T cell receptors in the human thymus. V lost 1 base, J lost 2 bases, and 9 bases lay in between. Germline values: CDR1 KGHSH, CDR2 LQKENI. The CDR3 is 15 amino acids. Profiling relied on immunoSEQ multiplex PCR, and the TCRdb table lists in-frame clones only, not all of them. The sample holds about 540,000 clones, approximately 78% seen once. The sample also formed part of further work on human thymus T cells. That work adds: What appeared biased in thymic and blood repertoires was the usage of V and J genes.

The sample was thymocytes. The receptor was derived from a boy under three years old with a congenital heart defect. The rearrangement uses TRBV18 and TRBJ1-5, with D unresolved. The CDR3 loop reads CASSPQERGNQPQHF. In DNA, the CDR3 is TGTGCCAGCTCACCACAGGAACGGGGCAATCAGCCCCAGCATTTT.